This T cell receptor beta chain stems from a study of cytomegalovirus exposure and HLA in healthy donors. Primers: 60 Vbeta forward and 13 Jbeta reverse. Method: immunoSEQ multiplex PCR; TCRdb's copy keeps in-frame clones and lacks some. The data hold around 150,000 clones, with less than 80% observed a single time. The CDR3 is 18 residues long. Germline loops: CDR1 MGHRA, CDR2 YSYEKL. Trimming removed 4 bases from V and 3 bases from J, with 25 bases in between. The study sampled nominally healthy donors, though unrecorded immune exposures were likely. Notes on this clone: Its matching antigen is unknown.

Regarding the study as a whole: Most of the CMV-associated TCR beta chains (in a later analysis) appeared to be HLA-restricted. Listed as cytomegalovirus-associated were approximately 160 TCR beta chains. It has been reported that TCR beta sequences accurately predicted the HLA-A and HLA-B alleles of most subjects.

The J gene is TRBJ2-7, the V gene TRBV4-1, with a tentative D call TRBD2 (5 bases). Sequencing was carried out using PBMCs. The receptor's source is a female donor in good health and CMV-seropositive. CDR3 protein: CASSLFAPTADGGYEQYF. Written as DNA, the CDR3 is TGCGCCAGCAGCCTATTTGCACCTACGGCGGACGGAGGCTACGAGCAGTACTTC.